Presented here are 7 T cell receptor beta chains from one specimen sequenced in a study of T cell responses to AZD1222 COVID-19 vaccine. Some clones are missing from TCRdb's copy, which holds only in-frame ones; the method was immunoSEQ multiplex PCR. The repertoire holds approximately 190,000 clones, with roughly 93% as singletons. The sample in question was peripheral blood, obtained on day 0 of AZD1222 vaccination. The origin of the receptors is an adult in good health.

This sequence joins TRBV19 and TRBJ2-3; 12 bases line up with TRBD1. The CDR3 is 14 amino acids. The germline CDR1 and CDR2 sequences are LNHDA and SQIVND (reference sequence). V trimming: 10 bases; J trimming: 4 bases; junction bases outside the gene matches: 6. CDR3 sequence reads: CAIRDRGRSDTQYF. CDR3 DNA: TGTGCCATCCGGGACAGGGGGCGGTCAGATACGCAGTATTTT. Combining the CDR3 with reference TRBV19 and TRBJ2-3 gives the whole variable domain DGGITQSPKYLFRKEGQNVTLSCEQNLNHDAMYWYRQDPGQGLRLIYYSQIVNDFQKGDIAEGYSVSREKKESFPLTVTSAQKNPTAFYLCAIRDRGRSDTQYFGPGTRLTVL.

The chain links TRBV6-5 to TRBJ1-2; TRBD1 matches at 8 bases. The CDR3 loop spans 15 amino acids. Germline V gene sequence: CDR1 MNHEY, CDR2 SVGAGI. After removal of 6 bases from V and 0 bases from J, the junction contained 6 bases not matched to a gene. The CDR3 protein is CASRGTGRANYGYTF. The CDR3 DNA reads as TGTGCCAGCAGAGGGACAGGACGAGCTAACTATGGCTACACCTTC.

The chain links TRBV7-3 to TRBJ1-2; D not certain. Germline V gives CDR1 SGHTA, CDR2 FQGTGA. The CDR3 is 16 residues long. V was trimmed by 5 bases and J by 2 bases, leaving 18 bases between them. Here the CDR3 DNA reads TGTGCCAGCAGCCCCGGTTCGGGAGCTCAAAACTATGGCTACACCTTC. This gives the protein CASSPGSGAQNYGYTF.

The chain employs TRBV24-1 and TRBJ2-2; TRBD1 matches at 8 bases. V trimming: 0 bases; J trimming: 6 bases; junction bases outside the gene matches: 8. Germline CDR1 and CDR2: KGHDR and SFDVKD. The CDR3 is made up of 17 amino acids. The CDR3 reads CATSDLRAGGGPGELFF. CDR3 in DNA: TGTGCCACCAGTGATTTGCGGGCAGGGGGCGGTCCCGGGGAGCTGTTTTTT.

V and J are TRBV7-9 and TRBJ2-3; the D is unclear. Germline assignment: CDR1 SEHNR and CDR2 FQNEAQ (reference sequence). V dropped 2 bases and J dropped 8 bases, with 8 bases sitting between them. CDR3 size: 12 residues. CDR3 nucleotides: TGTGCCAGCAGCTTACAAGTACGTACGCAGTATTTT. As protein: CASSLQVRTQYF.

This sequence joins TRBV28 and TRBJ2-2; 10 bases match TRBD1. The germline V gene has CDR1 MDHEN and CDR2 SYDVKM. This CDR3 comprises 13 residues. J lost 7 bases, V lost 6 bases, and 2 bases had no gene match. CDR3 sequence (DNA): TGTGCCAGCAGGACAGGGGGCATCGGGGAGCTGTTTTTT. Amino acid sequence: CASRTGGIGELFF.

The V gene is TRBV27, the J gene TRBJ2-7, with D maybe TRBD1 (6 bases). The ends were cut back, 6 bases at V and 0 bases at J, with 18 bases in the middle. Germline CDR1 and CDR2: MNHEY and SMNVEV (reference sequence). There are 16 residues in the CDR3. The CDR3, as DNA: TGTGCCAGCAGGCTTCAATCCGGGACAACCTCCTACGAGCAGTACTTC. This translates into CASRLQSGTTSYEQYF.